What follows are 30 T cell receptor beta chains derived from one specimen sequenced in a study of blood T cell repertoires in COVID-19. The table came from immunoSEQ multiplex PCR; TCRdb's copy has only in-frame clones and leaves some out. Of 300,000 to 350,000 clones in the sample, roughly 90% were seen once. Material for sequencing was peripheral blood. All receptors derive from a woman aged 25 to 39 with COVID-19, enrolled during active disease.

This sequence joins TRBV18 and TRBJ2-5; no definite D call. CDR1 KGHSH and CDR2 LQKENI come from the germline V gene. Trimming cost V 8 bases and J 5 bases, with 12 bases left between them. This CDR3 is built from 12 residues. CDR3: CASRGPRETQYF. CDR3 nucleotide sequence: TGTGCCAGCCGAGGCCCCCGGGAGACCCAGTACTTC.

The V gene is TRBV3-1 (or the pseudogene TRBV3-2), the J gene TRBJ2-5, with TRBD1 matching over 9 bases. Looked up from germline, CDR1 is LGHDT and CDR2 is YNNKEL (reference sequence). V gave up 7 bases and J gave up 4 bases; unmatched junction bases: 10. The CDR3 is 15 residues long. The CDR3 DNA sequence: TGTGCCAGCACGCTCGGGACAGGGAGCGGAGAGACCCAGTACTTC. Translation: CASTLGTGSGETQYF.

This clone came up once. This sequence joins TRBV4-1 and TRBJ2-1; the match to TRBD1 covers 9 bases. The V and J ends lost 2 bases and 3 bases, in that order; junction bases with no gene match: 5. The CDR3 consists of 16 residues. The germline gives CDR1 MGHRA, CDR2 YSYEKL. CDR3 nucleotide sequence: TGCGCCAGCAGCCAACCACGGACAGGGGTCTACAATGAGCAGTTCTTC. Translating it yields CASSQPRTGVYNEQFF.

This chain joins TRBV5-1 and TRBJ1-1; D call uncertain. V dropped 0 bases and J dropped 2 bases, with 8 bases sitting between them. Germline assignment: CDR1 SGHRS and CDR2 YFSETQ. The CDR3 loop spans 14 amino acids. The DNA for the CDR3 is TGCGCCAGCAGCTTGGAAGCTAAAAACACTGAAGCTTTCTTT. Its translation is CASSLEAKNTEAFF.

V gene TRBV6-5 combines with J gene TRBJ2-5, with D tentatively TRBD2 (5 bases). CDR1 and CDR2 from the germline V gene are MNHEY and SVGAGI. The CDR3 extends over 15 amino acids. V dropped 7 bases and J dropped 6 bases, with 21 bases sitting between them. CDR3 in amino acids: CASTPRHTSKKTQYF. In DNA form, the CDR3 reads TGTGCCAGCACCCCTCGTCATACTAGTAAAAAGACCCAGTACTTC.

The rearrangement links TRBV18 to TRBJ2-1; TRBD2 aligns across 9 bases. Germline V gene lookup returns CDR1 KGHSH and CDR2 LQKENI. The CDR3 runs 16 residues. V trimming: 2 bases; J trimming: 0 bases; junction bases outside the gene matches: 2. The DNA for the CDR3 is TGTGCCAGCTCACCAAGACTAGCGGACTCCTACAATGAGCAGTTCTTC. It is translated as CASSPRLADSYNEQFF.

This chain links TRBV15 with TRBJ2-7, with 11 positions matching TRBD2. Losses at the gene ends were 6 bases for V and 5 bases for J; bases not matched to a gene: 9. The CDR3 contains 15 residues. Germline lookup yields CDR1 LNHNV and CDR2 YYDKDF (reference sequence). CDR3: CATSRVTSGRHEQYF. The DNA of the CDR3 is TGTGCCACCAGTCGGGTCACTAGCGGGAGACACGAGCAGTACTTC.

For the CDR3, the DNA is TGTGCCAGCAGTGAGCTAGCGGGAGGGGAGACCCAGTACTTC. Translation: CASSELAGGETQYF. The rearrangement links TRBV2 to TRBJ2-5, with 12 bases identical to TRBD2. The germline CDR1 and CDR2 sequences are SNHLY and FYNNEI. The CDR3 sequence is 14 residues long. V was clipped by 3 bases and J by 5 bases; unmatched bases: 1.

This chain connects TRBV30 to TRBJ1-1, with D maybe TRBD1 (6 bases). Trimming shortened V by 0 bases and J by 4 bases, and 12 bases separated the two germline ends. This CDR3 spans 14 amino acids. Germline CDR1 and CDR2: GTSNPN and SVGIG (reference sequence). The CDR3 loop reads CAWSVGARGTEAFF. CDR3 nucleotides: TGTGCCTGGAGTGTGGGGGCCCGGGGCACTGAAGCTTTCTTT. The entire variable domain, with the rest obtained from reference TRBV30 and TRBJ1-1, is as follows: SQTIHQWPATLVQPVGSPLSLECTVEGTSNPNLYWYRQAAGRGLQLLFYSVGIGQISSEVPQNLSASRPQDRQFILSSKKLLLSDSGFYLCAWSVGARGTEAFFGQGTRLTVV.

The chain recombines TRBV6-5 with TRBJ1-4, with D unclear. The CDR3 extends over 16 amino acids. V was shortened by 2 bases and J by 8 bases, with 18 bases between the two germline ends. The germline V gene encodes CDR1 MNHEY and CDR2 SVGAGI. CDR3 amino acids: CASSYLTVGRGEKLFF. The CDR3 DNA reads TGTGCCAGCAGTTACCTAACCGTTGGTCGAGGGGAAAAACTGTTTTTT.

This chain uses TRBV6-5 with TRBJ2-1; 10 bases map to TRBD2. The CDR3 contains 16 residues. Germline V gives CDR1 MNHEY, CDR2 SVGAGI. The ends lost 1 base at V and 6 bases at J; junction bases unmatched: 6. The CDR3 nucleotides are TGTGCCAGCAGTTACTTGTTAGCGGGAGGTGTCAATGAGCAGTTCTTC. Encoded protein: CASSYLLAGGVNEQFF.

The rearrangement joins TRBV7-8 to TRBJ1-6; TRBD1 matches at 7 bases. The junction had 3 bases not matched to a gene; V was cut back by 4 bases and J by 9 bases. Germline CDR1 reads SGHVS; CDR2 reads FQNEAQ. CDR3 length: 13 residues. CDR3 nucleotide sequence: TGTGCCAGCAGCTCCGCAGGGGGTTCACCCCTCCACTTT. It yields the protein CASSSAGGSPLHF.

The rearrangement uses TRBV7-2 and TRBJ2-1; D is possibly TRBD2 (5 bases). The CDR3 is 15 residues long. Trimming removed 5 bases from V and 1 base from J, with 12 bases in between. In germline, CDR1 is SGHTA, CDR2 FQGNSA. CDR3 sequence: CASSLGLYSYNEQFF. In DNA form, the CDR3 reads TGTGCCAGCAGCCTCGGACTCTATTCCTACAATGAGCAGTTCTTC.

CDR3 residues: CASSQDRQISYNEQFF. CDR3 coding DNA: TGCGCCAGCAGCCAAGATCGACAGATCTCCTACAATGAGCAGTTCTTC. The rearrangement links TRBV4-3 to TRBJ2-1; TRBD1 might be the D (5 bases). The CDR3 has 16 amino acids. The germline V gene has CDR1 LGHNA and CDR2 YSLEER. Trimming took 0 bases from V and 0 from J, leaving 9 bases between them.

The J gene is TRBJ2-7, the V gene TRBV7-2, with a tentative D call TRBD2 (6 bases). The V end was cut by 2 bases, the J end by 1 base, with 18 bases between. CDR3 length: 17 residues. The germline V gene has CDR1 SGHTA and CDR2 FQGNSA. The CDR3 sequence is CASSLIGPGTLSYEQYF. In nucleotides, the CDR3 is TGTGCCAGCAGCTTAATCGGTCCCGGGACTCTATCCTACGAGCAGTACTTC.

The CDR3 loop is CASSSVDSPTDTQYF. The CDR3 bases are TGTGCCAGCAGTTCCGTCGACAGCCCCACAGATACGCAGTATTTT. This rearrangement joins TRBV28 to TRBJ2-3; a weak D match, TRBD1 (5 bases). Trimming shortened V by 4 bases and J by 2 bases, and 13 bases separated the two germline ends. The CDR3 covers 15 residues. The V gene's germline CDR1 is MDHEN and CDR2 SYDVKM.

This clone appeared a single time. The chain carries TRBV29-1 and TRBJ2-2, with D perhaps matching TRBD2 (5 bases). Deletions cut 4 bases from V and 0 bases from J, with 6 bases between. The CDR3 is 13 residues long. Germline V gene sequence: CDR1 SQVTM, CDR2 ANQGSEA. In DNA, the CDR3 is TGCAGCGTTGGGAGGTCGAACACCGGGGAGCTGTTTTTT. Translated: CSVGRSNTGELFF.

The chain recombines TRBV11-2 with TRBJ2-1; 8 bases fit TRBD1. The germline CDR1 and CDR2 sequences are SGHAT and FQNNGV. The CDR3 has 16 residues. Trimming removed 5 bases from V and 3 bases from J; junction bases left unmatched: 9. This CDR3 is CASSDLTGALYNEQFF. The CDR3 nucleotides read TGTGCCAGCAGCGACCTGACAGGGGCCCTCTACAATGAGCAGTTCTTC.

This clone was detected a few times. The CDR3 region is CASSRPGQGEADYEQYF. DNA for the CDR3: TGTGCCAGCAGTCGTCCGGGACAGGGAGAAGCGGACTACGAGCAGTACTTC. The V call is TRBV5-4, the J call TRBJ2-7, with 9 nucleotides matching TRBD1. Germline CDR1 SGHNT, CDR2 YYREEE (reference sequence). J lost 3 bases, V lost 5 bases, and 15 bases had no gene match. The length of the CDR3 is 17 residues.

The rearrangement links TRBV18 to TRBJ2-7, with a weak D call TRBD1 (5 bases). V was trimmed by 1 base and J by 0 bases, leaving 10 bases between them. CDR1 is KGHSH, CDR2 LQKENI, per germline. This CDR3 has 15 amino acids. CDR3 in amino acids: CASSPRTTSSYEQYF. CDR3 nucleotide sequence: TGTGCCAGCTCACCACGGACAACCAGCTCCTACGAGCAGTACTTC. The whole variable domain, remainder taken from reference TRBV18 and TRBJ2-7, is NAGVMQNPRHLVRRRGQEARLRCSPMKGHSHVYWYRQLPEEGLKFMVYLQKENIIDESGMPKERFSAEFPKEGPSILRIQQVVRGDSAAYFCASSPRTTSSYEQYFGPGTRLTVT.

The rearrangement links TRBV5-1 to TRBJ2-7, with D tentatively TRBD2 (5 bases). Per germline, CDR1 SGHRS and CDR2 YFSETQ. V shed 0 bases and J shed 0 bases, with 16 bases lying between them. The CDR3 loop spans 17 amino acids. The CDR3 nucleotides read TGCGCCAGCAGCTTGGCCGGAGGACTTCGAAGCTCCTACGAGCAGTACTTC. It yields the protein CASSLAGGLRSSYEQYF.

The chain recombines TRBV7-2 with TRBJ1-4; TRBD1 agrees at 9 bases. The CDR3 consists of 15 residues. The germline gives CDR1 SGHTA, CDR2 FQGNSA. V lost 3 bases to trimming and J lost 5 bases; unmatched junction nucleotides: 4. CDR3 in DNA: TGTGCCAGCAGCTTGGGACAGGGTAGAAATGAAAAACTGTTTTTT. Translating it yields CASSLGQGRNEKLFF.

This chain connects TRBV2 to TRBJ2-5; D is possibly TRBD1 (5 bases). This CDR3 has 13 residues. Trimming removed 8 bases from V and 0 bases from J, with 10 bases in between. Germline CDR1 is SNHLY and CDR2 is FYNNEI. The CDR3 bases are TGTGCCAGCGGCCGGACAAACCAAGAGACCCAGTACTTC. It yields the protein CASGRTNQETQYF.

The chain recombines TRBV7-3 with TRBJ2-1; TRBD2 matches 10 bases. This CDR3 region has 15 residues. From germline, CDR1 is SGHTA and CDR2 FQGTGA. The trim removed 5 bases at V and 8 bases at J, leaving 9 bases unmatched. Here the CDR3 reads CASSPSASGRYEQFF. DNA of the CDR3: TGTGCCAGCAGCCCATCGGCTAGCGGGAGATATGAGCAGTTCTTC.

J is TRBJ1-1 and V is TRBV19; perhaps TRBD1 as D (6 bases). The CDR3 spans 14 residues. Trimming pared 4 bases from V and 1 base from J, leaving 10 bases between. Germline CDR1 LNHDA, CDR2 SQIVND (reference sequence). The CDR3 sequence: CASSTGHRNTEAFF. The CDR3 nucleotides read TGTGCCAGTAGTACGGGACACCGGAACACTGAAGCTTTCTTT.

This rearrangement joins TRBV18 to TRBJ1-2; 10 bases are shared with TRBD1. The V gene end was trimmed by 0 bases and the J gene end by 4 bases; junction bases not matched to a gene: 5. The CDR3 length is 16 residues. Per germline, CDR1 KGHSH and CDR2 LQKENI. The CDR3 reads CASSPPVGQGTYGYTF. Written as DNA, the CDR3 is TGTGCCAGCTCACCACCGGTGGGACAGGGGACCTATGGCTACACCTTC.

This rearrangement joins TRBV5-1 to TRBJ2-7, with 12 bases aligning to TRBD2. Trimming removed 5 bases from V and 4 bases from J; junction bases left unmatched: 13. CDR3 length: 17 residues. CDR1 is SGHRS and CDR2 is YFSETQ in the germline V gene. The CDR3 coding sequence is TGCGCCAGCAGGACGACTAGCGGGGGCGACCCTGGGTACGAGCAGTACTTC. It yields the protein CASRTTSGGDPGYEQYF.

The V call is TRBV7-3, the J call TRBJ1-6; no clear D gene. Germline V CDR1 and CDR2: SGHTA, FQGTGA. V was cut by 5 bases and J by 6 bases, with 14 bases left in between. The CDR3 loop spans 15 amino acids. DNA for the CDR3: TGTGCCAGCAGCCGGACTGCAGCGAGTAATTCACCCCTCCACTTT. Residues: CASSRTAASNSPLHF. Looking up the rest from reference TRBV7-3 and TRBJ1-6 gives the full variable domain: GAGVSQTPSNKVTEKGKYVELRCDPISGHTALYWYRQSLGQGPEFLIYFQGTGAADDSGLPNDRFFAVRPEGSVSTLKIQRTERGDSAVYLCASSRTAASNSPLHFGNGTRLTVT.

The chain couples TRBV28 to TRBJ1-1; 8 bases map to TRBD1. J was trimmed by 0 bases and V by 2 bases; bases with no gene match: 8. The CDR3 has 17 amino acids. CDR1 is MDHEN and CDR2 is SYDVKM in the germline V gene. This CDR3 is CASSLGKQGEVNTEAFF. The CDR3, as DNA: TGTGCCAGCAGTTTAGGGAAACAGGGGGAGGTGAACACTGAAGCTTTCTTT. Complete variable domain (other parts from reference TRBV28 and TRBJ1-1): DVKVTQSSRYLVKRTGEKVFLECVQDMDHENMFWYRQDPGLGLRLIYFSYDVKMKEKGDIPEGYSVSREKKERFSLILESASTNQTSMYLCASSLGKQGEVNTEAFFGQGTRLTVV.

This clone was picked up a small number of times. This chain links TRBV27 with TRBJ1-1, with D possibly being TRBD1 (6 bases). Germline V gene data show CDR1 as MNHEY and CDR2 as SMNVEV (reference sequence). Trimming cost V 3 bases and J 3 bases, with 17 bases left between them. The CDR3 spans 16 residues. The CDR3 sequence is CASSFSFRGQDTEAFF. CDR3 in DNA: TGTGCCAGCAGTTTTTCTTTTCGGGGACAAGACACTGAAGCTTTCTTT.